This entry describes one T cell receptor beta chain. Its antigen is unknown. No base qualities exist here, and no much larger clone lies one base off it. Explained via the paper, the time point label denotes: week 47, end of study. Each vaccine dose, consisting of 300 ug of a 20-mer mutant IDH1 peptide in Montanide, was administered subcutaneously with topical imiquimod. Patients were given eight vaccinations, in weeks 1, 3, 5, 7, 11, 15, 19 and 23, which matched visits V03 through V10. The donors had newly diagnosed IDH1-mutant astrocytomas of WHO grade 3 or 4 that showed loss of nuclear ATRX. The samples were drawn from NOA16, a multicentre, single-arm, open-label phase I trial in Germany that tested a mutant IDH1 peptide vaccine in humans for the first time. Genomic DNA for TCRB sequencing was extracted from EDTA blood using the DNeasy Blood and Tissue Kit. Receptor libraries were prepared by the immunoSEQ multiplex PCR assay. Following the manufacturer's protocol, the hsTCRB Kit was used to amplify rearranged TCR beta chain sequences. An Illumina MiSeq was used to sequence the TCRB libraries. The paper's processing steps were these. The kit vendor's proprietary platform handled demultiplexing, trimming and gene mapping. Drawn from immuneACCESS, this table holds only the in-frame rearrangements with V and J called that TCRdb kept. Clones are partly lost; checked studies trace under half to an unresolved V gene and leave the rest unexplained. Clonal size and the V and J genes are those of that table, whereas D and trimming came from the DNA. The sample contains 77,000 or so clones, approximately 75% of them found a single time. 4% to 5.5% of the sample is in the top ten clones.

Taken from the germline V gene, the CDR1 and CDR2 loops are MDHEN and SYDVKM. From the cysteine through the phenylalanine, the CDR3 covers 14 amino acids. The retained sequence is limited to the CDR3, 42 bases, with the frame set at the first base. After removal of 7 bases from V and 7 bases from J, the junction retains 9 bases not matched to a gene. The sample comes from a study of a mutant IDH1 vaccine in newly diagnosed glioma (dated by TCRdb to the early 2020s). For the wider study: In the chemotherapy-containing groups, vaccination started alongside temozolomide cycles, whereas in patients who had radiotherapy alone it started 4-6 weeks after radiotherapy. The week-35 safety follow-up was designated visit V12, and the week-47 end of study was designated visit V13. Six visits were used for peripheral blood collection: V03 (baseline), V05, V07, V10, V12 and V13. Prior to enrollment, standard therapy consisting of radiotherapy alone, temozolomide alone, or radiochemotherapy with temozolomide had been administered to patients, with the combination being received by most patients. Of the approximately 30 treated patients, about 62% were male and around 40% were female, and the mean age was approximately 40 years. Longitudinal TCRB deep sequencing was performed for around 23 treated patients wherever samples were available for exploratory analyses. Study-level results and caveats: Pseudoprogression seemed to be unrelated to changes in the top peripheral T cell clonotypes found by TCRB sequencing. According to the authors, sample limitations meant that analyses of patient blood samples could not be reproduced. Selection of PBMC samples for TCRB deep sequencing was based on availability. Immune responses induced by the vaccine were seen in over 80% of patients across multiple MHC alleles.

The sample consisted of PBMCs, taken from a glioma patient whose treatment included an IDH1 peptide vaccine. The receptor was isolated from a man aged 35 to 55 with glioma. The rearrangement combines TRBV28 with TRBJ1-2, with 10 junctional bases fitting TRBD1. The CDR3 here reads CASILGQGVAGYTF. The DNA sequence is as follows: TGTGCCAGCATCTTAGGACAGGGGGTAGCTGGCTACACCTTC.